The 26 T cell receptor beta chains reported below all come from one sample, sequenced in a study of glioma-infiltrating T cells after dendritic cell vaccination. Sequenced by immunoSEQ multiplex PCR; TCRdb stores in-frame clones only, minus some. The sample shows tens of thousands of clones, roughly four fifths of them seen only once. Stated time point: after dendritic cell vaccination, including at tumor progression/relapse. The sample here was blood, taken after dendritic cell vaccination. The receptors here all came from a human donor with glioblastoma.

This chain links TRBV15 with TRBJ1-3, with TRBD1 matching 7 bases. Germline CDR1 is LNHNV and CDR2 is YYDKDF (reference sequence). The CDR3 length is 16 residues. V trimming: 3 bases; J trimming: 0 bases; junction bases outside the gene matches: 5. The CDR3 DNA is TGTGCCACCAGCAGGACAGGGCTCCTCTCTGGAAACACCATATATTTT. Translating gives CATSRTGLLSGNTIYF.

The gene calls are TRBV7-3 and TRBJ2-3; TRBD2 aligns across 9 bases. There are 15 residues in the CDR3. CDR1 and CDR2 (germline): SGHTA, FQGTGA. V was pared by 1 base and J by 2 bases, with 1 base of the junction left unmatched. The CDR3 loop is CASSLIAGATDTQYF. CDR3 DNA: TGTGCCAGCAGCTTAATAGCGGGGGCCACAGATACGCAGTATTTT.

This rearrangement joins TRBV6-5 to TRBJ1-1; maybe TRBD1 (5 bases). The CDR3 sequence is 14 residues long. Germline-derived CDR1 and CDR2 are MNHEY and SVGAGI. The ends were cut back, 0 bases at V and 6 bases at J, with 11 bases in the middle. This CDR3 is CASSYSIDSSEAFF. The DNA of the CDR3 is TGTGCCAGCAGTTACTCCATAGACAGCTCTGAAGCTTTCTTT.

In nucleotides, the CDR3 is TGTGCCAGCAGTGAATCCCTAGGGGGAGATACGCAGTATTTT. Its translation is CASSESLGGDTQYF. The V and J genes are TRBV6-1 and TRBJ2-3; perhaps TRBD1 as D (6 bases). The CDR3 runs 14 residues. Germline-derived CDR1 and CDR2 are MNHNS and SASEGT. V was clipped by 2 bases and J by 5 bases, with 11 bases between them.

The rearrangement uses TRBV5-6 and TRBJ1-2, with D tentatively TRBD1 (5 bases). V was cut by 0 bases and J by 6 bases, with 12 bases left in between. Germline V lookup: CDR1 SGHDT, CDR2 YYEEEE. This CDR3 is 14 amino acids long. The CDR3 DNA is TGTGCCAGCAGCTTGGGTCAGGGTTTTGATGGCTACACCTTC. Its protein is CASSLGQGFDGYTF.

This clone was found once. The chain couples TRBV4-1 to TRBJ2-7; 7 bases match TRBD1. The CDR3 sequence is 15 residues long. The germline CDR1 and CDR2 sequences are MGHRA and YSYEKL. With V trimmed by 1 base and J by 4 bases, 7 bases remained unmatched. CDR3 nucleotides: TGCGCCAGCAGCCAAGCCCACGGACAGGCTTACGAGCAGTACTTC. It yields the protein CASSQAHGQAYEQYF.

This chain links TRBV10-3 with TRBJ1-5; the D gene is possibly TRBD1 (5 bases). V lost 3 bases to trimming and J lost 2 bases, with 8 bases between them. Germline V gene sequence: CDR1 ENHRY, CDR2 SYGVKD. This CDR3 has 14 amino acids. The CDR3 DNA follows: TGTGCCATCAGTGAAGACAGCGGCAATCAGCCCCAGCATTTT. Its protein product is CAISEDSGNQPQHF.

The CDR3 reads CASSWGLQGNTEAFF. The DNA for the CDR3 is TGTGCCAGCAGTTGGGGCCTACAGGGGAACACTGAAGCTTTCTTT. The V gene is TRBV27, the J gene TRBJ1-1; D perhaps matches TRBD1 (6 bases). Germline CDR1 is MNHEY and CDR2 is SMNVEV (reference sequence). This CDR3 comprises 15 residues. The V end lost 4 bases, the J end lost 1 base, and 13 bases lay between the germline ends.

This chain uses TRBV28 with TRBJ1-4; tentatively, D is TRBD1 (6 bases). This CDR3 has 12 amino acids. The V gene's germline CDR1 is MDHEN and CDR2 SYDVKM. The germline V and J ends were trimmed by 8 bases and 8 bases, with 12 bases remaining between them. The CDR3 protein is CASAQGREKLFF. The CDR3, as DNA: TGTGCCAGCGCACAGGGCCGAGAAAAACTGTTTTTT.

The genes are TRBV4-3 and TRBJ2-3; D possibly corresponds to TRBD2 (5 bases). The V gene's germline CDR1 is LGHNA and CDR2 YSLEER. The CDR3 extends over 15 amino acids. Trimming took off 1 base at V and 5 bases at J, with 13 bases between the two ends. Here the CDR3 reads CASSQGPRGIDTQYF. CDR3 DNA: TGCGCCAGCAGCCAAGGTCCCCGAGGGATAGATACGCAGTATTTT.

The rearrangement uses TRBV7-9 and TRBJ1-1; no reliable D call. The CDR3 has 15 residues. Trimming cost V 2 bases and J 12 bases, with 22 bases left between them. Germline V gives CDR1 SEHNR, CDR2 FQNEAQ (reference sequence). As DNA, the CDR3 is TGTGCCAGCAGCTTACAGTTGGTCGGCCGGGTGTCGACTTTCTTT. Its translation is CASSLQLVGRVSTFF.

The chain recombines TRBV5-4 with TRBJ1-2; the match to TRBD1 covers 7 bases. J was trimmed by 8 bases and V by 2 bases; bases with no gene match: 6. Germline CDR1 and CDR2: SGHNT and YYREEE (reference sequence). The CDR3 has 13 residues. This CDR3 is CASSLDRVLGYTF. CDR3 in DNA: TGTGCCAGCAGCTTAGACAGGGTATTAGGCTACACCTTC.

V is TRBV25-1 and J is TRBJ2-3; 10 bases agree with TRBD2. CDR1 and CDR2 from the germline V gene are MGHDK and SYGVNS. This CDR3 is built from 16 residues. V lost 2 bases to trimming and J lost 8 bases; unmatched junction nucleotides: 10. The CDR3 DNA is TGTGCCAGCAGTGAAGGAAGTAGCGGGGGGCCGGTTACGCAGTATTTT. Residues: CASSEGSSGGPVTQYF.

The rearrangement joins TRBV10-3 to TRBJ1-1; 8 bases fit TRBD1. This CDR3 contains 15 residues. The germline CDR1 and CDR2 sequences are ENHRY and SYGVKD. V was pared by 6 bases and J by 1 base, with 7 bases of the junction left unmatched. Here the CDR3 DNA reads TGTGCCATCAGACCGACAGGGGCCCGGAACACTGAAGCTTTCTTT. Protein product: CAIRPTGARNTEAFF.

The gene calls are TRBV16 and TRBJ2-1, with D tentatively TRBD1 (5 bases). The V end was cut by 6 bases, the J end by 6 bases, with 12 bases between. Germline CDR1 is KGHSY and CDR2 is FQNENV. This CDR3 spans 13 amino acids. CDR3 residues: CASSLQGINEQFF. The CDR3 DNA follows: TGTGCCAGCAGTCTGCAGGGAATCAATGAGCAGTTCTTC.

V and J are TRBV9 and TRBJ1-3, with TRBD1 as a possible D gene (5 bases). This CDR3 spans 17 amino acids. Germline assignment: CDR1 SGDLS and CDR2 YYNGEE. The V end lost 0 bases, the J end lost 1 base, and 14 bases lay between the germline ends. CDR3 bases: TGTGCCAGCAGCGTAGGAAAGGGGCGGACGTCTGGAAACACCATATATTTT. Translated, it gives CASSVGKGRTSGNTIYF. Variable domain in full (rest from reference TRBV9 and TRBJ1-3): DSGVTQTPKHLITATGQRVTLRCSPRSGDLSVYWYQQSLDQGLQFLIQYYNGEERAKGNILERFSAQQFPDLHSELNLSSLELGDSALYFCASSVGKGRTSGNTIYFGEGSWLTVV.

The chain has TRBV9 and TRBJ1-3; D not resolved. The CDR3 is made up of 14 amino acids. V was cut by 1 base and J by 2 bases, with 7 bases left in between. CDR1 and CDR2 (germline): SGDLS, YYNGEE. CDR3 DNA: TGTGCCAGCAGCGTATCGGGAACTGGAAACACCATATATTTT. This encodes CASSVSGTGNTIYF.

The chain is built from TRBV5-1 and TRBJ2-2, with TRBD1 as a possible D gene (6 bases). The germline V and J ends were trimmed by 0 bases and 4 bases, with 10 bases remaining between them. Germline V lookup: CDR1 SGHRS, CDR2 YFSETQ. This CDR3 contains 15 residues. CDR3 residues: CASSLVQGVTGELFF. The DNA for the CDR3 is TGCGCCAGCAGCTTGGTACAGGGAGTCACCGGGGAGCTGTTTTTT.

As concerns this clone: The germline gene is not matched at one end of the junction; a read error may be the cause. CDR3: CASSLERGSYNEQFF. CDR3 nucleotide sequence: TGTGCCAGCAGCCTAGAACGGGGTTCCTACAATGAGCAGTTCTTC. This chain uses TRBV11-2 with TRBJ2-1; possible D gene TRBD2, 5 bases. Germline assignment: CDR1 SGHAT and CDR2 FQNNGV. The length of the CDR3 is 15 residues.

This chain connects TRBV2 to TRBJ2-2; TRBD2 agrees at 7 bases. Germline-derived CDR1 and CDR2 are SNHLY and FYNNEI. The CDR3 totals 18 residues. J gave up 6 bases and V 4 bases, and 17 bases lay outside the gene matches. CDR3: CASSGAAGGLDVSGELFF. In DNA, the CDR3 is TGTGCCAGCAGTGGGGCTGCTGGCGGACTAGATGTATCCGGGGAGCTGTTTTTT.

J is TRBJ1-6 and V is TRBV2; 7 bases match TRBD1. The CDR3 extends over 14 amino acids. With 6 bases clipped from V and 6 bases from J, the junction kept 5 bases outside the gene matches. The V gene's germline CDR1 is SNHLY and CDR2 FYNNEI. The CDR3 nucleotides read TGTGCCAGCAGGGGACAGAGTCTTAATTCACCCCTCCACTTT. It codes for CASRGQSLNSPLHF.

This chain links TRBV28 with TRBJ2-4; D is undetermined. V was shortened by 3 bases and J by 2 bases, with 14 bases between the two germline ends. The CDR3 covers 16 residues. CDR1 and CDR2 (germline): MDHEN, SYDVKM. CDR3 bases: TGTGCCAGCAGTTTGCCCGCCGGAGATCCCAAAAACATTCAGTACTTC. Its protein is CASSLPAGDPKNIQYF.

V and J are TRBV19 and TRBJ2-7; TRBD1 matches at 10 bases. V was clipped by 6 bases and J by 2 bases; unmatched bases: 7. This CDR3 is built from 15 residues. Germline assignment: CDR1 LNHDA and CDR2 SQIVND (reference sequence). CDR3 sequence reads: CASRAVGTGAYEQYF. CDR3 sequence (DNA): TGTGCCAGTAGGGCCGTGGGGACAGGGGCCTACGAGCAGTACTTC.

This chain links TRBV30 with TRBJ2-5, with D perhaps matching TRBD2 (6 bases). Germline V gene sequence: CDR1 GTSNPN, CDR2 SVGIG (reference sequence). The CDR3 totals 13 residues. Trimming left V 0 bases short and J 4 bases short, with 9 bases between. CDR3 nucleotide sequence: TGTGCCTGGAGTGTACTGGGGGGAGAGACCCAGTACTTC. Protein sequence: CAWSVLGGETQYF.

CDR3 residues: CASSLERKSTDTQYF. The CDR3 DNA is TGCGCCAGCAGCTTGGAGAGGAAGAGCACAGATACGCAGTATTTT. The V call is TRBV5-1, the J call TRBJ2-3; D not resolved. V was cut by 0 bases and J by 0 bases, with 8 bases left in between. Germline V gene data show CDR1 as SGHRS and CDR2 as YFSETQ. The CDR3 sequence is 15 residues long.

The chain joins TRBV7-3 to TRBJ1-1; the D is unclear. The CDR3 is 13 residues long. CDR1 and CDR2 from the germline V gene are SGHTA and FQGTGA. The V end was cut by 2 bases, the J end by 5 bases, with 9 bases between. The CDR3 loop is CASSLGVWTEAFF. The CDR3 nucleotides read TGTGCCAGCAGCTTAGGAGTTTGGACTGAAGCTTTCTTT.